This entry lists 8 T cell receptor beta chains sequenced from one sample in a study of blood T cells in healthy people across ages. PCR was performed a second time for about 7 to 12 cycles using a sample-barcoded 5' primer and a J-beta primer mix. TCRdb fed the 5' RACE reads into MiXCR, producing one record per CDR3 protein. This table holds about a million distinct CDR3 sequences, roughly 52% found once. The sequenced sample consisted of blood. These receptors all stem from a man aged 25-45 years in good health.

The chain combines TRBV20-1 with TRBJ2-7, with 11 bases identical to TRBD1. V trimming: 5 bases; J trimming: 6 bases; junction bases outside the gene matches: 6. The CDR3 runs 13 residues. Germline values: CDR1 DFQATT, CDR2 SNEGSKA (reference sequence). CDR3 sequence: CSAGRDRGAEQYF. CDR3 sequence (DNA): TGCAGTGCTGGTAGGGACAGGGGGGCCGAGCAGTACTTC.

CDR3 in amino acids: CASIDGEYEYGYTF. CDR3 DNA sequence: TGTGCCAGCATAGACGGGGAGTACGAGTATGGCTACACCTTC. The chain uses TRBV6-1 and TRBJ1-2; D uncertain. CDR1 and CDR2 from the germline V gene are MNHNS and SASEGT. The length of the CDR3 is 14 residues. Trimming removed 7 bases at V and 5 bases at J, with 17 bases between.

This chain joins TRBV9 and TRBJ2-7, with 11 bases fitting TRBD1. The CDR3 extends over 15 amino acids. Per germline, CDR1 SGDLS and CDR2 YYNGEE. V trimming: 4 bases; J trimming: 4 bases; junction bases outside the gene matches: 7. The CDR3 DNA is TGTGCCAGCAGCATATCCGGGACAGGGGGTTACGAGCAGTACTTC. It yields the protein CASSISGTGGYEQYF.

The rearrangement links TRBV28 to TRBJ1-2, with D unclear. The CDR3 consists of 11 residues. Germline CDR1 MDHEN, CDR2 SYDVKM. V lost 8 bases and J 7 bases, leaving 11 bases between the germline ends. The CDR3 DNA reads TGTGCCAGCGTCTCTGACTTTGGCTACACCTTC. Translated, it gives CASVSDFGYTF.

V gene TRBV28 combines with J gene TRBJ2-5, with 9 bases that match TRBD1. Trimming removed 8 bases from V and 5 bases from J; junction bases left unmatched: 9. Looked up from germline, CDR1 is MDHEN and CDR2 is SYDVKM. The CDR3 contains 14 residues. CDR3 sequence reads: CASHSTGGWETQYF. Here the CDR3 DNA reads TGTGCCAGCCACTCCACAGGGGGCTGGGAGACCCAGTACTTC.

The V and J genes are TRBV4-2 and TRBJ2-1; TRBD1 or TRBD2 may be the D gene (5 bases each). The CDR3 sequence is 14 residues long. Per germline, CDR1 LGHNA and CDR2 YNFKEQ. Deletions cut 0 bases from V and 9 bases from J, with 12 bases between. CDR3 in DNA: TGTGCCAGCAGCCAAGAGGGACCCGGCGGTGAGCAGTTCTTC. Amino acids: CASSQEGPGGEQFF.

This clonotype was recorded a few times. The chain has TRBV12-3 or TRBV12-4 and TRBJ1-1; no clear D. Trimming took off 1 base at V and 0 bases at J, with 9 bases between the two ends. The CDR3 contains 15 residues. The CDR3 sequence: CASSLEGGMNTEAFF. CDR3 coding DNA: TGTGCCAGCAGTTTAGAGGGAGGAATGAACACTGAAGCTTTCTTT.

V gene TRBV5-1 combines with J gene TRBJ2-3, with 8 bases aligning to TRBD2. The germline V gene has CDR1 SGHRS and CDR2 YFSETQ. With V trimmed by 4 bases and J by 5 bases, 12 bases remained unmatched. There are 16 residues in the CDR3. DNA for the CDR3: TGCGCCAGCAGCATATCCGGGGGGGGTGGTGAAGATACGCAGTATTTT. This encodes CASSISGGGGEDTQYF.